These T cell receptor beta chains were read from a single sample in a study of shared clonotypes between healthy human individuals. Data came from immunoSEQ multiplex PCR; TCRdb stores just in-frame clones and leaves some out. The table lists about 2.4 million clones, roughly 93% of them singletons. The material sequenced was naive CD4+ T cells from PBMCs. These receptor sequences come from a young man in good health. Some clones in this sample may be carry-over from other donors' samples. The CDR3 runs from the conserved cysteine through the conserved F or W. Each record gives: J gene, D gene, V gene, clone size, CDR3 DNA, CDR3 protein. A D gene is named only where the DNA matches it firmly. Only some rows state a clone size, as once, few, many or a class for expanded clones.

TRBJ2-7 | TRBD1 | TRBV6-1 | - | TGTGCCAGCAGTGGGACAGGGGGTCGTGAGCAGTACTTC | CASSGTGGREQYF
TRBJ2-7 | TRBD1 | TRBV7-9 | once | TGTGCCAGCAGCAAAGAATCACGACAGGGTTTGTCGTACGAGCAGTACTTC | CASSKESRQGLSYEQYF
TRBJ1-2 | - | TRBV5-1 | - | TGCGCCAGCAGAGGGTCATTACGAGGACACCTCTATGGCTACACCTTC | CASRGSLRGHLYGYTF
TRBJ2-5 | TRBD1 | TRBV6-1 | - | TGTGCCAGCAGGCCCAGCAGGGGGAGTTGGGAGACCCAGTACTTC | CASRPSRGSWETQYF
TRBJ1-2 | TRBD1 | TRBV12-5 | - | TGTGCTAGTGGTTTGGATGGAGGGACAGCGTATGGCTACACCTTC | CASGLDGGTAYGYTF
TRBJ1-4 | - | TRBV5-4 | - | TGTGCCAGCAGCCAAGCAACTAATGAAAAACTGTTTTTT | CASSQATNEKLFF
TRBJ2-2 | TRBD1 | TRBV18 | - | TGTGCCAGCTCACCCCGACCGGGACAGGGGAACACCGGGGAGCTGTTTTTT | CASSPRPGQGNTGELFF
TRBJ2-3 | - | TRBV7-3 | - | TGTGCCAGCAGCGGCGGCACAGATACGCAGTATTTT | CASSGGTDTQYF
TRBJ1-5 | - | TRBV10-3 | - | TGTGCCATCAGAGATCAGCCCCAGCATTTT | CAIRDQPQHF
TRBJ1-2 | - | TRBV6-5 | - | TGTGCCAGCAGTTACTCCGTAGTTTCTAACTATGGCTACACCTTC | CASSYSVVSNYGYTF
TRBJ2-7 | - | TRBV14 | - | TGTGCCAGCAGCCAAGTGGGGGGACTTCTCGAATATTTCTCCTACGAGCAGTACTTC | CASSQVGGLLEYFSYEQYF
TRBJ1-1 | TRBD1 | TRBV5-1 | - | TGCGCCAGCAGCCCGATCCAGGGGGTGAACACTGAAGCTTTCTTT | CASSPIQGVNTEAFF
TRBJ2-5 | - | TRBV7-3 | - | TGTGCCAGCAGCGCAACACGACAAGAGACCCAGTACTTC | CASSATRQETQYF
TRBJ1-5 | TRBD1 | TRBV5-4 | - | TGTGCCAGCAGCTCTGGGACAGGACCGAATCAGCCCCAGCATTTT | CASSSGTGPNQPQHF
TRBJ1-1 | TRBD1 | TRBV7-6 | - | TGTGCCAGCAGCGGCGGACAGGGGGTACGGAGGGGCACTGAAGCTTTCTTT | CASSGGQGVRRGTEAFF
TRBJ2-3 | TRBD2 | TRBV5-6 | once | TGTGCCAGCAGCTTGGGACTAGCGGGAAGCACAGATACGCAGTATTTT | CASSLGLAGSTDTQYF
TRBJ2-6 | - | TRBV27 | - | TGTGCCAGCAGTTCAGCGGCCAACGTCCTGACTTTC | CASSSAANVLTF
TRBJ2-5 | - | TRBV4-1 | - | TGCGCCAGCAGCAAGGGAGTAGCTCCTTCTGAGACCCAGTACTTC | CASSKGVAPSETQYF